Each of the 9 T cell receptor beta chains below was sequenced from the same sample in a study of regulatory T cells in long-lasting Graves disease. Indicated time point: persistent/refractory GD, antithyroid drugs over 5 years with positive TRAb. From PBMCs, RNA was extracted and then used to make the TCR library. Assembly of TCR beta libraries relied on iRepertoire HTBI primers together with Arm-PCR of CDR3 regions. A single record per CDR3 protein comes from TCRdb applying MiXCR to the multiplex PCR reads. The top ten clones hold less than 9% of a sample with some 430,000 distinct CDR3 sequences, roughly 21% of them seen once. The sample here was peripheral blood mononuclear cells (PBMCs), taken when the disease was refractory, from a patient treated with antithyroid drugs. The origin of the receptors is a female donor with Graves disease.

The V gene is TRBV24-1, the J gene TRBJ2-1; D possibly matches TRBD1 or TRBD2 (6 bases each). This CDR3 is 15 amino acids long. Germline V gene lookup returns CDR1 KGHDR and CDR2 SFDVKD. The V and J ends lost 5 bases and 6 bases respectively, with 16 bases between them. The CDR3 bases are TGTGCCACCAGTGTAAGGGGGGAGGATAGCAATGAGCAGTTCTTC. Translating it yields CATSVRGEDSNEQFF.

As concerns this clonotype: This could be a read error, since a much larger clone is one nucleotide away. The chain couples TRBV19 to TRBJ1-2, with TRBD1 matching 7 bases. Germline CDR1 and CDR2: LNHDA and SQIVND (reference sequence). The CDR3 sequence is 14 residues long. With V trimmed by 6 bases and J by 8 bases, 12 bases remained unmatched. The CDR3 protein is CASSTTGDETGYTF. The CDR3 nucleotides are TGTGCCAGTAGCACAACAGGGGACGAAACGGGCTACACCTTC.

The V gene is TRBV19, the J gene TRBJ2-5; weak D call: TRBD2 (6 bases). Trimming took off 3 bases at V and 5 bases at J, with 22 bases between the two ends. Germline V CDR1 and CDR2: LNHDA, SQIVND (reference sequence). The CDR3 totals 17 residues. In DNA, the CDR3 is TGTGCCAGTAGTATTCGCGGAGCGAGGGGACTTGGGGAGACCCAGTACTTC. Protein sequence: CASSIRGARGLGETQYF.

This clonotype showed up many times. The chain combines TRBV20-1 with TRBJ2-5, with TRBD1 matching over 7 bases. The CDR3 sequence is 15 residues long. Germline V gene lookup returns CDR1 DFQATT and CDR2 SNEGSKA (reference sequence). Unmatched junction bases numbered 12, after V lost 3 bases and J lost 5 bases. The CDR3 here is CSARLPDRVVETQYF. The CDR3, as DNA: TGCAGTGCTAGGCTACCCGACAGGGTGGTTGAGACCCAGTACTTC.

This clonotype came up a few times. DNA of the CDR3: TGTGCCAGCACCAAATACGGGACAGGGGGAGAGACCCAGTACTTC. This encodes CASTKYGTGGETQYF. The chain has TRBV9 and TRBJ2-5; 11 bases are a match to TRBD1. The germline CDR1 and CDR2 sequences are SGDLS and YYNGEE. The CDR3 is made up of 15 amino acids. Trimming removed 6 bases from V and 4 bases from J; junction bases left unmatched: 8.

The table lists this clonotype with a few counts. CDR3 nucleotides: TGCAGTGCTAGGGTTTCTCACTACTCCTACGAGCAGTACTTC. Translation: CSARVSHYSYEQYF. The chain uses TRBV20-1 and TRBJ2-7, with no clear D. The CDR3 extends over 14 amino acids. CDR1 and CDR2 (germline): DFQATT, SNEGSKA (reference sequence). Trimming took 3 bases from V and 0 from J, leaving 12 bases between them.

The rearrangement links TRBV30 to TRBJ1-2; 8 positions match TRBD1. Trimming removed 2 bases from V and 8 bases from J; junction bases left unmatched: 7. The CDR3 runs 13 residues. The V gene's germline CDR1 is GTSNPN and CDR2 SVGIG (reference sequence). The CDR3 here is CAWSPGQEDGYTF. The CDR3 DNA is TGTGCCTGGAGTCCGGGACAGGAAGACGGCTACACCTTC.

This clonotype was observed at least ten times. The chain recombines TRBV6-2 or TRBV6-3 with TRBJ2-7, with D perhaps TRBD2 (6 bases). This CDR3 has 14 residues. CDR1 MNHEY and CDR2 SVGEGT come from the germline V gene. The V end was cut by 1 base, the J end by 3 bases, with 10 bases between. CDR3 region: CASSYFGSYYEQYF. DNA of the CDR3: TGTGCCAGCAGTTACTTCGGGAGCTACTACGAGCAGTACTTC.

Many counts were recorded for this clonotype. CDR3 region: CAIRGGPGSSYEQYF. CDR3 nucleotides: TGTGCCATCAGAGGAGGGCCAGGTAGCTCCTACGAGCAGTACTTC. This chain connects TRBV10-3 to TRBJ2-7; possibly TRBD2 for D (6 bases). The CDR3 is 15 residues long. The germline V gene encodes CDR1 ENHRY and CDR2 SYGVKD. Trimming stripped 6 bases from V and 0 bases from J, with 15 bases between.